The 7 T cell receptor beta chains in this list originate from one sample, sequenced in a study of blood T cells in healthy people across ages. The second PCR ran roughly 7 to 12 cycles with a sample-barcoded 5' primer and J-beta primers. MiXCR, run by TCRdb on the 5' RACE reads, gives a single entry per CDR3 protein. The sample holds some 1.1 million distinct CDR3 sequences, roughly two fifths seen once. The source material was blood. These receptors all come from a young man in good health.

This chain uses TRBV28 with TRBJ1-1, with D possibly TRBD1 on 5 matching bases. This CDR3 has 12 residues. The germline V and J ends were trimmed by 8 bases and 1 base, with 8 bases remaining between them. CDR1 MDHEN and CDR2 SYDVKM come from the germline V gene. CDR3 coding DNA: TGTGCCAGCCATGGACAGAACACTGAAGCTTTCTTT. Amino acid sequence: CASHGQNTEAFF.

Comments on this clonotype: Given a much more abundant clone one base away, this may be a read error. The rearrangement uses TRBV9 and TRBJ2-5; no clear D. CDR1 and CDR2 (germline): SGDLS, YYNGEE. Trimming removed 3 bases from V and 2 bases from J, with 8 bases in between. This CDR3 region has 13 residues. The DNA for the CDR3 is TGTGCCAGCAGCGGAGGCTGGCAAGAGACCCAGTACTTC. As protein: CASSGGWQETQYF.

This clonotype was observed a few times. The CDR3 region is CASSQDSPASWGYTF. Here the CDR3 DNA reads TGCGCCAGCAGCCAAGATTCACCCGCCAGTTGGGGCTACACCTTC. The chain links TRBV4-3 to TRBJ1-2; D ambiguous. The CDR3 loop spans 15 amino acids. Germline V CDR1 and CDR2: LGHNA, YSLEER. The germline V and J ends were trimmed by 0 bases and 8 bases, with 16 bases remaining between them.

This clonotype was observed many times. This chain connects TRBV7-2 to TRBJ2-3, with 11 bases matching TRBD2. The CDR3 runs to 18 residues. V gave up 4 bases and J gave up 0 bases; unmatched junction bases: 9. CDR1 is SGHTA and CDR2 is FQGNSA in the germline V gene. CDR3 residues: CASSSRGLAGVSTDTQYF. The CDR3 DNA is TGTGCCAGCAGCTCTCGTGGACTAGCGGGCGTTAGCACAGATACGCAGTATTTT.

The rearrangement joins TRBV9 to TRBJ2-3, with D possibly TRBD2 on 5 matching bases. The CDR3 extends over 15 amino acids. Germline V lookup: CDR1 SGDLS, CDR2 YYNGEE. V gave up 4 bases and J gave up 0 bases, with 12 bases separating them. CDR3 sequence reads: CASSPHRGSTDTQYF. CDR3 DNA: TGTGCCAGCAGCCCCCACCGGGGTAGCACAGATACGCAGTATTTT.

V usage is TRBV4-2 and J usage is TRBJ1-6, with D perhaps matching TRBD1 (5 bases). V lost 0 bases and J 3 bases, leaving 9 bases between the germline ends. This CDR3 is built from 16 residues. Germline-derived CDR1 and CDR2 are LGHNA and YNFKEQ. CDR3 DNA: TGTGCCAGCAGCCAAGAGGGGGGGATCTATAATTCACCCCTCCACTTT. It codes for CASSQEGGIYNSPLHF.

The chain combines TRBV4-3 with TRBJ1-4; D is unresolved. Trimming cost V 0 bases and J 7 bases, with 12 bases left between them. The CDR3 is 15 residues long. Germline V CDR1 and CDR2: LGHNA, YSLEER. CDR3 coding DNA: TGCGCCAGCAGCCAAGAGTTATGGATTGGTGAAAAACTGTTTTTT. Protein: CASSQELWIGEKLFF.